The rows below give T cell receptor beta chains drawn from one sample of a study of blood T cell repertoires in COVID-19. Only in-frame clones appear in the TCRdb table, and some are missing; sequencing was by immunoSEQ multiplex PCR. The repertoire has hundreds of thousands of clones, approximately 79% of them found once; the top ten carry approximately 4.9%. The sample comprised peripheral blood. These receptors originate from a woman of 80 years or more with active or convalescent COVID-19. Both conserved end residues are part of each CDR3. D genes are given only for firm matches. Expanded clones are given a class, and other clones once, few, many or no size at all.

D: .
V: TRBV19
J: TRBJ2-7
length: 14
size: .
CDR3: CASSRGRDTYEQYF
DNA: TGTGCCAGTAGTCGCGGCAGGGACACCTACGAGCAGTACTTC

D: .
V: TRBV10-3
J: TRBJ2-1
length: 15
size: .
CDR3: CAISVGDSWANEQFF
DNA: TGTGCCATCAGTGTGGGGGACTCATGGGCCAATGAGCAGTTCTTC

D: .
V: TRBV2
J: TRBJ1-2
length: 13
size: many
CDR3: CASTLDSSNGYTF
DNA: TGTGCCAGCACCTTGGACAGCTCCAATGGCTACACCTTC

D: .
V: TRBV11-2
J: TRBJ2-1
length: 12
size: .
CDR3: CASSLVTHEQFF
DNA: TGTGCCAGCAGCTTAGTGACACATGAGCAGTTCTTC

D: .
V: TRBV2
J: TRBJ1-4
length: 12
size: .
CDR3: CASNRINEKLFF
DNA: TGTGCCAGCAACAGAATTAATGAAAAACTGTTTTTT

D: .
V: TRBV3-1/TRBV3-2
J: TRBJ2-2
length: 13
size: few
CDR3: CASSQAGAGELFF
DNA: TGTGCCAGCAGCCAAGCCGGGGCCGGGGAGCTGTTTTTT

D: TRBD1
V: TRBV19
J: TRBJ1-3
length: 17
size: .
CDR3: CASRLQGAKGAGNTIYF
DNA: TGTGCCAGTAGGCTCCAGGGGGCTAAGGGCGCTGGAAACACCATATATTTT

D: TRBD1
V: TRBV12-3/TRBV12-4
J: TRBJ2-7
length: 13
size: .
CDR3: CASSFRTGYEQYF
DNA: TGTGCCAGCAGTTTCAGGACAGGGTACGAGCAGTACTTC

D: .
V: TRBV2
J: TRBJ1-6
length: 16
size: .
CDR3: CASSVESVGANSPLHF
DNA: TGTGCCAGCAGTGTTGAATCAGTGGGGGCAAATTCACCCCTCCACTTT

D: TRBD1
V: TRBV9
J: TRBJ2-7
length: 16
size: .
CDR3: CASSVGETGVNYEQYF
DNA: TGTGCCAGCAGCGTAGGAGAGACAGGGGTTAACTACGAGCAGTACTTC

D: TRBD1
V: TRBV5-6
J: TRBJ1-5
length: 14
size: .
CDR3: CASSPRGRNQPQHF
DNA: TGTGCCAGCAGCCCCAGGGGGCGAAATCAGCCCCAGCATTTT

D: TRBD2
V: TRBV7-9
J: TRBJ2-7
length: 14
size: .
CDR3: CASRRGTETYEQYF
DNA: TGTGCCAGCAGGCGGGGGACGGAAACCTACGAGCAGTACTTC

D: .
V: TRBV2
J: TRBJ1-4
length: 16
size: .
CDR3: CASSEQGWASNEKLFF
DNA: TGTGCCAGCAGTGAACAGGGGTGGGCGTCTAATGAAAAACTGTTTTTT

D: .
V: TRBV2
J: TRBJ1-1
length: 15
size: .
CDR3: CASSDLNIVKTEAFF
DNA: TGTGCCAGCAGTGATTTAAACATTGTGAAGACTGAAGCTTTCTTT